What follows are 24 T cell receptor beta chains derived from one specimen sequenced in a study of blood T cells in healthy people across ages (dated by TCRdb to between 2014 and 2016). Library generation was performed with 5' RACE. Instrument on record: Illumina HiSeq 2500. A second 7 to 11 cycle PCR used a sample-barcoded 5' primer and a J-beta primer mix. In TCRdb, the public reads were trimmed at Q25 with fastp and aligned with MiXCR, with productive beta chains retained. Merged by CDR3 protein, the rows form single entries marked with the most common genes and DNA. Counted in this sample were around 990,000 distinct CDR3 sequences; 30% to 40% of them appeared once. Around 14% of the sample is taken by the ten largest. The sample consisted of blood. Receptors originate from a man aged 18 to 35 in good health.

This clonotype was detected once. The chain combines TRBV6-2 or TRBV6-3 with TRBJ2-7; the match to TRBD1 covers 7 bases. The trim removed 0 bases at V and 2 bases at J, leaving 4 bases unmatched. This CDR3 spans 15 amino acids. Germline-derived CDR1 and CDR2 are MNHEY and SVGEGT. The CDR3 DNA sequence: TGTGCCAGCAGTTACTCGGGGACAGAGGCCTACGAGCAGTACTTC. Translation: CASSYSGTEAYEQYF.

This chain connects TRBV7-8 to TRBJ1-6; no firm D call. The length of the CDR3 is 15 residues. Germline-derived CDR1 and CDR2 are SGHVS and FQNEAQ. V gave up 4 bases and J gave up 7 bases, with 14 bases separating them. CDR3 nucleotide sequence: TGTGCCAGCAGCTCCTTCGGGGTCCCCAATTCACCCCTCCACTTT. Its protein product is CASSSFGVPNSPLHF.

The chain carries TRBV6-5 and TRBJ2-3; TRBD2 aligns across 7 bases. This CDR3 contains 17 residues. V dropped 4 bases and J dropped 0; count of bases not matched to a gene: 10. Germline loops: CDR1 MNHEY, CDR2 SVGAGI. CDR3 sequence reads: CASSSRGGPASTDTQYF. The CDR3 bases are TGTGCCAGCAGTTCACGCGGGGGACCCGCTAGCACAGATACGCAGTATTTT.

This clonotype was observed many times. The chain is built from TRBV12-3 or TRBV12-4 and TRBJ2-7; D call uncertain. Trimming pared 4 bases from V and 2 bases from J, leaving 6 bases between. This CDR3 has 12 amino acids. CDR3: CASSSGAYEQYF. CDR3 sequence (DNA): TGTGCCAGCAGTTCTGGGGCCTACGAGCAGTACTTC.

Only a few counts were recorded for this clonotype. This sequence joins TRBV10-2 and TRBJ1-2; maybe TRBD1 (6 bases). There are 15 residues in the CDR3. V lost 3 bases and J lost 2, with 13 bases in between. Germline V CDR1 and CDR2: WSHSY, SAAADI. This chain's CDR3 is CASSDVGGPNYGYTF. In DNA, the CDR3 is TGCGCCAGCAGTGACGTCGGGGGCCCCAACTATGGCTACACCTTC.

J is TRBJ2-4 and V is TRBV5-1; D not certain. The J call may be wrong; the DNA end is better matched by TRBJ2-7. Germline loops: CDR1 SGHRS, CDR2 YFSETQ. The CDR3 is made up of 14 amino acids. CDR3 amino acids: CASSLYGNSYEQYF. CDR3 nucleotides: TGCGCCAGCAGCTTGTATGGCAACTCCTACGAGCAGTACTTC.

This clonotype was recorded many times. The V gene is TRBV20-1, the J gene TRBJ2-5; D may be TRBD2 (5 bases). The CDR3 length is 15 residues. Germline values: CDR1 DFQATT, CDR2 SNEGSKA (reference sequence). V shed 3 bases and J shed 2 bases, with 16 bases lying between them. The CDR3 spells CSASGRTLAQETQYF. CDR3 DNA sequence: TGCAGTGCTAGTGGCAGGACTCTCGCTCAAGAGACCCAGTACTTC.

This clonotype was seen a handful of times. The rearrangement joins TRBV5-5 to TRBJ1-2, with D hard to call. The V end lost 0 bases, the J end lost 2 bases, and 8 bases lay between the germline ends. Germline V CDR1 and CDR2: SGHKS, YYEKEE (reference sequence). The CDR3 is made up of 14 amino acids. In DNA, the CDR3 is TGTGCCAGCAGCTTGGTGGACGGAAACTATGGCTACACCTTC. This gives the protein CASSLVDGNYGYTF. The complete variable domain, with remaining parts taken from reference TRBV5-5 and TRBJ1-2, reads DAGVTQSPTHLIKTRGQQVTLRCSPISGHKSVSWYQQVLGQGPQFIFQYYEKEERGRGNFPDRFSARQFPNYSSELNVNALLLGDSALYLCASSLVDGNYGYTFGSGTRLTVV.

This rearrangement joins TRBV12-3 or TRBV12-4 to TRBJ2-3; either TRBD1 or TRBD2 may fit D (6 bases each). This CDR3 is 15 amino acids long. Deletions cut 3 bases from V and 4 bases from J, with 14 bases between. The DNA of the CDR3 is TGTGCCAGCAGTTTGGAGGGGGTGGCATCAGATACGCAGTATTTT. Translation gives CASSLEGVASDTQYF.

About this clonotype: A read error may be the cause here, since a much bigger clone is one base away. The chain joins TRBV14 to TRBJ2-5; D unresolved. The CDR3 extends over 12 amino acids. The germline V gene has CDR1 SGHDN and CDR2 FVKESK. Trimming stripped 2 bases from V and 2 bases from J, with 3 bases between. The CDR3 reads CASSQHQETQYF. The CDR3 DNA sequence: TGTGCCAGCAGCCAACATCAAGAGACCCAGTACTTC.

The chain employs TRBV7-9 and TRBJ1-5, with D possibly being TRBD1 (5 bases). The CDR3 is made up of 13 amino acids. Germline CDR1 reads SEHNR; CDR2 reads FQNEAQ (reference sequence). Deletions cut 5 bases from V and 4 bases from J, with 9 bases between. In nucleotides, the CDR3 is TGTGCCAGCAGCATGGGGGGAAATCAGCCCCAGCATTTT. This codes for CASSMGGNQPQHF.

This chain joins TRBV6-6 and TRBJ1-5; D might be TRBD1 (6 bases). Germline CDR1 reads MNHNY; CDR2 reads SVGAGI (reference sequence). The CDR3 runs to 16 residues. The ends were cut back, 5 bases at V and 7 bases at J, with 21 bases in the middle. CDR3 sequence: CASSPRLGTYEQPQHF. CDR3 in DNA: TGTGCCAGCAGTCCCAGGCTCGGGACATACGAACAGCCCCAGCATTTT.

This chain joins TRBV2 and TRBJ1-4; 9 positions match TRBD1. Per germline, CDR1 SNHLY and CDR2 FYNNEI. This CDR3 contains 14 residues. The trim removed 6 bases at V and 5 bases at J, leaving 4 bases unmatched. DNA of the CDR3: TGTGCCAGCAGAAGGGACAGGGAGAATGAAAAACTGTTTTTT. Its translation is CASRRDRENEKLFF.

The sample holds many counts of this clonotype. The V and J genes are TRBV11-1 and TRBJ2-1; 8 positions agree with TRBD1. V trimming: 5 bases; J trimming: 5 bases; junction bases outside the gene matches: 8. Per germline, CDR1 SGHAT and CDR2 FQDESV (reference sequence). The CDR3 length is 15 residues. CDR3 coding DNA: TGTGCCAGCAGCATCAGGGGGCGTCTAAACAATGAGCAGTTCTTC. This sequence encodes CASSIRGRLNNEQFF.

The chain employs TRBV9 and TRBJ1-2, with 7 positions matching TRBD1. The junction had 10 bases not matched to a gene; V was cut back by 3 bases and J by 8 bases. The CDR3 loop spans 14 amino acids. CDR1 and CDR2 from the germline V gene are SGDLS and YYNGEE. CDR3 region: CASSARQGLRGYTF. CDR3 in DNA: TGTGCCAGCAGCGCCCGACAGGGATTGAGGGGCTACACCTTC.

A word on this clonotype: This may be a read error: a much more frequent sequence differs by one nucleotide. This chain connects TRBV5-1 to TRBJ2-5; 7 positions agree with TRBD1. Losses at the gene ends were 7 bases for V and 2 bases for J; bases not matched to a gene: 5. From germline, CDR1 is SGHRS and CDR2 YFSETQ. The CDR3 contains 13 residues. The CDR3 region has the DNA TGCGCCAGCGCGACAGGGCGTCAAGAGACCCAGTACTTC. This gives the protein CASATGRQETQYF.

This clonotype was seen only a few times. Here the CDR3 DNA reads TGTGCCAGCAGACATGGACGGGCAACTAATGAAAAACTGTTTTTT. Translated, it gives CASRHGRATNEKLFF. The chain employs TRBV12-3 or TRBV12-4 and TRBJ1-4; D unclear. The CDR3 extends over 15 amino acids. The V end lost 6 bases, the J end lost 0 bases, and 11 bases lay between the germline ends.

This clonotype was counted ten times or more. This chain joins TRBV10-3 and TRBJ1-2, with D perhaps matching TRBD1 (6 bases). The germline V gene encodes CDR1 ENHRY and CDR2 SYGVKD. This CDR3 contains 14 residues. V was clipped by 6 bases and J by 0 bases, with 11 bases between them. The DNA of the CDR3 is TGTGCCATCAGGGACAGTACTTCTAACTATGGCTACACCTTC. Encoded protein: CAIRDSTSNYGYTF.

In its sample, this clonotype was seen a few times. This chain uses TRBV12-3 or TRBV12-4 with TRBJ1-1; D perhaps matches TRBD1 (6 bases). The germline V and J ends were trimmed by 5 bases and 11 bases, with 15 bases remaining between them. The CDR3 is 12 residues long. In DNA, the CDR3 is TGTGCCAGCAGTCTAGGGGGGAACTACGCTTTCTTT. Its translation is CASSLGGNYAFF.

This clonotype has just a few counts. V usage is TRBV20-1 and J usage is TRBJ1-2; perhaps TRBD1 as D (5 bases). This CDR3 has 12 amino acids. Looked up from germline, CDR1 is DFQATT and CDR2 is SNEGSKA (reference sequence). The V end was cut by 3 bases, the J end by 7 bases, with 12 bases between. As DNA, the CDR3 is TGCAGTGCTAGTAGTGGGGCGCTTGGCTACACCTTC. Translation gives CSASSGALGYTF.

The rearrangement links TRBV7-9 to TRBJ2-5; TRBD1 aligns across 8 bases. V lost 3 bases, J lost 11 bases, and 11 bases stayed unmatched. Germline V gives CDR1 SEHNR, CDR2 FQNEAQ (reference sequence). The CDR3 runs 14 residues. The CDR3 protein is CASSLDRVYNEQYF. The CDR3 nucleotides are TGTGCCAGCAGCTTGGACAGGGTCTACAATGAGCAGTACTTC. Filled out from reference TRBV7-9 and TRBJ2-5, the complete variable domain reads DTGVSQNPRHKITKRGQNVTFRCDPISEHNRLYWYRQTLGQGPEFLTYFQNEAQLEKSRLLSDRFSAERPKGSFSTLEIQRTEQGDSAMYLCASSLDRVYNEQYFGPGTRLLVL.

The chain links TRBV19 to TRBJ1-1; D gene ambiguous. The V end lost 6 bases, the J end lost 4 bases, and 6 bases lay between the germline ends. There are 11 residues in the CDR3. Germline V CDR1 and CDR2: LNHDA, SQIVND (reference sequence). CDR3 sequence: CASRHSTEAFF. For the CDR3, the DNA is TGTGCCAGTAGACACAGCACTGAAGCTTTCTTT.

This chain joins TRBV5-1 and TRBJ1-1, with D hard to call. Trimming took 4 bases from V and 3 from J, leaving 10 bases between them. The CDR3 consists of 13 residues. Per germline, CDR1 SGHRS and CDR2 YFSETQ. CDR3 bases: TGCGCCAGCAGCCAGATTGGGGACACTGAAGCTTTCTTT. As protein: CASSQIGDTEAFF.

In its sample, this clonotype was seen a few times. The chain joins TRBV10-3 to TRBJ2-3; 7 positions agree with TRBD2. The germline V gene encodes CDR1 ENHRY and CDR2 SYGVKD. This CDR3 is 15 amino acids long. After removal of 10 bases from V and 1 base from J, the junction contained 11 bases not matched to a gene. The CDR3 loop reads CASVLSGDGTDTQYF. The CDR3 coding sequence is TGTGCCAGCGTCCTAAGCGGGGATGGCACAGATACGCAGTATTTT.